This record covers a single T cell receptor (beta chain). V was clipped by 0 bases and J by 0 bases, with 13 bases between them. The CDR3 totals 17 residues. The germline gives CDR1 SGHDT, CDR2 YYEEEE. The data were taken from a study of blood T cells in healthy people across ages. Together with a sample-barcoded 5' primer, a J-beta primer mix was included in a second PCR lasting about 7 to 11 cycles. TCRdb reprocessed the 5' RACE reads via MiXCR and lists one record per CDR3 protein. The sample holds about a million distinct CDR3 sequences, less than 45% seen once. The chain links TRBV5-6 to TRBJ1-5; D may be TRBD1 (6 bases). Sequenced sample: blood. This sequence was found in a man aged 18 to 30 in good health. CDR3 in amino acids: CASSLGQVEHSNQPQHF. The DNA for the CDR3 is TGTGCCAGCAGCTTGGGACAGGTGGAGCATAGCAATCAGCCCCAGCATTTT.